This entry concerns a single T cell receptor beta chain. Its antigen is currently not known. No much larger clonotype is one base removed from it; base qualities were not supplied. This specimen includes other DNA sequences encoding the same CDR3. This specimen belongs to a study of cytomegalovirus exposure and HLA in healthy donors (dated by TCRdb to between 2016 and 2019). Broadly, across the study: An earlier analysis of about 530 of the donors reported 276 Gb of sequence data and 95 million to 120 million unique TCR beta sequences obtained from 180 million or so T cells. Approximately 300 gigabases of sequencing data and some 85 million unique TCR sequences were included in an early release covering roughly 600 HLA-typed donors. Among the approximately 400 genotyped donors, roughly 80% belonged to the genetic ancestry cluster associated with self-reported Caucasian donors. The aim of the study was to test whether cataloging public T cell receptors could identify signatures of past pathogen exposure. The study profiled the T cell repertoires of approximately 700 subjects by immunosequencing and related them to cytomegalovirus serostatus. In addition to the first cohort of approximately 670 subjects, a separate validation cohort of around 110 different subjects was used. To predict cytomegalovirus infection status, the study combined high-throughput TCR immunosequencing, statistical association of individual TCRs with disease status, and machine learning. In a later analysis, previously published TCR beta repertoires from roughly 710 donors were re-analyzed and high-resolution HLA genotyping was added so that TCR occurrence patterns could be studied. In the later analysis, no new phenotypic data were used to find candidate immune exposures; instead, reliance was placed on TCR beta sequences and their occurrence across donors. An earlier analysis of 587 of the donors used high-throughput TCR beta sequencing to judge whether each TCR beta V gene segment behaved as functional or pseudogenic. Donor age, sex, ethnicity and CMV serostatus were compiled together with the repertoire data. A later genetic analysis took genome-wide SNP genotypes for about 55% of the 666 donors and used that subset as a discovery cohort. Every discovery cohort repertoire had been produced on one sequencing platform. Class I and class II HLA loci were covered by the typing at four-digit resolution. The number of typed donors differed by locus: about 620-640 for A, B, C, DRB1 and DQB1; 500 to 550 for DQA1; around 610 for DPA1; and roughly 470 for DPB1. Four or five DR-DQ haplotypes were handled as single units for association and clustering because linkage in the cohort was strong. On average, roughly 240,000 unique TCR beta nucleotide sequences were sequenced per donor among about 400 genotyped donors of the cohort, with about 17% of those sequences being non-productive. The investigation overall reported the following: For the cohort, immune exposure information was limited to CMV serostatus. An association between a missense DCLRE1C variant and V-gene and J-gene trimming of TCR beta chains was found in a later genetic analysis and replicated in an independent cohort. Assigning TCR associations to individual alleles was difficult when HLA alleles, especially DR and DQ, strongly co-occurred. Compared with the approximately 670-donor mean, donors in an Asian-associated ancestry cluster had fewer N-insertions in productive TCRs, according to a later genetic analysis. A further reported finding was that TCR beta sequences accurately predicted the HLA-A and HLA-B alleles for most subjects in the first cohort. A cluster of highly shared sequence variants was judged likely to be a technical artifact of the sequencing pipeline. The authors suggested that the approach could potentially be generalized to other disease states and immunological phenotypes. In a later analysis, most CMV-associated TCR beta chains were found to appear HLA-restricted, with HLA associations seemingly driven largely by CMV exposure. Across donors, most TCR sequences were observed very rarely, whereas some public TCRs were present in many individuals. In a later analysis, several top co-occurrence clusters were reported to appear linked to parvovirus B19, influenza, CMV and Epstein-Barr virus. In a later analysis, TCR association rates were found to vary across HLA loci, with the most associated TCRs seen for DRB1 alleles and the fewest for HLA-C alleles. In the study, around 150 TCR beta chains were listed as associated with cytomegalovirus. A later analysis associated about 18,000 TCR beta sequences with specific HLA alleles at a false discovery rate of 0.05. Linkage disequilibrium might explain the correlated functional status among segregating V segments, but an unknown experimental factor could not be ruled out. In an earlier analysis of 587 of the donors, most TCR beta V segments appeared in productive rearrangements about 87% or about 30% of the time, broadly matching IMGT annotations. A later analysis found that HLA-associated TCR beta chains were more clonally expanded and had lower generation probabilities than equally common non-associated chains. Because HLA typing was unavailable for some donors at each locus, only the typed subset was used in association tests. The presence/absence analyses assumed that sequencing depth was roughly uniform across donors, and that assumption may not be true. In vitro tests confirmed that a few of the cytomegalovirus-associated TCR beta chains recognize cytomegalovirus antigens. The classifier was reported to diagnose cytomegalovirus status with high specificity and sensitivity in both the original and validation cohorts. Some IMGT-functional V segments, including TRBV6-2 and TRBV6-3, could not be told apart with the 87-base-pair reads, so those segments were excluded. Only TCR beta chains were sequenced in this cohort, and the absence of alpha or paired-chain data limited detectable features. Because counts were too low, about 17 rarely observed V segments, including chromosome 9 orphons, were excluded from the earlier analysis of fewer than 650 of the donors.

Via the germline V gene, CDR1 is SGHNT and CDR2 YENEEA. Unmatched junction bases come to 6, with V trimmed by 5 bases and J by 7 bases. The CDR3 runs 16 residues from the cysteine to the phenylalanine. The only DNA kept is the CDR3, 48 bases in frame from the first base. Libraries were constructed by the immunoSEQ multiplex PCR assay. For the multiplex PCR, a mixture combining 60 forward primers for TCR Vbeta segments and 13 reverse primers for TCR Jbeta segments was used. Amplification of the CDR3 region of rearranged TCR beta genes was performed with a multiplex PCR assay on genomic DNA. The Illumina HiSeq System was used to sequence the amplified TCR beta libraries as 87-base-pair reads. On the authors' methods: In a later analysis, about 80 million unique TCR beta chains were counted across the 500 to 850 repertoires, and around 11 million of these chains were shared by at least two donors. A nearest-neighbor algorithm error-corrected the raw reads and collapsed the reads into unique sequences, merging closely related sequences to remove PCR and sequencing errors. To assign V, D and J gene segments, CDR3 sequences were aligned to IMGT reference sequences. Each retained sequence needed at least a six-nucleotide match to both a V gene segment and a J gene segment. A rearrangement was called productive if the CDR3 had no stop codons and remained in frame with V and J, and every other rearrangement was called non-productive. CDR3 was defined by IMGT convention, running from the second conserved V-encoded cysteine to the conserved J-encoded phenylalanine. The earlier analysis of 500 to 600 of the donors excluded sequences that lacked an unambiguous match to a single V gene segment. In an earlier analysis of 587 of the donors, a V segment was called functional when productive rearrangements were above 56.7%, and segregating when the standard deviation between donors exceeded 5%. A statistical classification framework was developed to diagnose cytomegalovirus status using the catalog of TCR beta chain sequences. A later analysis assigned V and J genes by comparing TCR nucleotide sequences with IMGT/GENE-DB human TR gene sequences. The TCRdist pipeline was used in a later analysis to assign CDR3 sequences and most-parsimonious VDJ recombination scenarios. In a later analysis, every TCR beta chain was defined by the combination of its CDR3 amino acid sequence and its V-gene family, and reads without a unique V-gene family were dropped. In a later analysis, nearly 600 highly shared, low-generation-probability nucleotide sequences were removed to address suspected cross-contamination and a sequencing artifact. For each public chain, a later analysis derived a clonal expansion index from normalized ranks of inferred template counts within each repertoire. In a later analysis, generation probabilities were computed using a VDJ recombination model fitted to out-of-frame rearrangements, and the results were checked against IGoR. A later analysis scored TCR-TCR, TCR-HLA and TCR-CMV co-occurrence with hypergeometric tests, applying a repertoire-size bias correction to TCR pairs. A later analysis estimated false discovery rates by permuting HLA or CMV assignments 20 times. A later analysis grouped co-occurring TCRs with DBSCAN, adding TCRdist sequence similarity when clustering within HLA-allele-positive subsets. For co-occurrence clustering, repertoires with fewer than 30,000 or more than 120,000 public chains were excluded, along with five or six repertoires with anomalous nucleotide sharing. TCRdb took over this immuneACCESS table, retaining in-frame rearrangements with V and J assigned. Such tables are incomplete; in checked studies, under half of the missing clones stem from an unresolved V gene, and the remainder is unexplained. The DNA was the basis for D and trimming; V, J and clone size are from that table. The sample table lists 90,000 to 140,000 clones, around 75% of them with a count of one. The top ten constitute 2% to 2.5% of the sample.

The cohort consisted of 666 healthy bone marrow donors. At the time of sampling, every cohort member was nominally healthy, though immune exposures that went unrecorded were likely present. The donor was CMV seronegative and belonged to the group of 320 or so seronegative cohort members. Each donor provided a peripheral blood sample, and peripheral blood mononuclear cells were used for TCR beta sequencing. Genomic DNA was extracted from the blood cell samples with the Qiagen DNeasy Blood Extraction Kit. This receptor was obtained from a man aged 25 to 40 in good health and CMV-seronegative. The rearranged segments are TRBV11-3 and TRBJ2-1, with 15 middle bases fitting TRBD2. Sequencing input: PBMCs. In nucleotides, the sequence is TGTGCCAGCAGCCTGGGACTAGCGGGAGGAAGAAATGAGCAGTTCTTC. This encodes CASSLGLAGGRNEQFF.